One sample yielded the 3 T cell receptor beta chains listed below, sequenced in a study of identical twins (dated by TCRdb to the mid-2010s). The library was generated by 5' RACE. Sequenced using an Illumina HiSeq 2000. TCRdb reworked the public reads: Q25 trimming with fastp, MiXCR clone assembly, productive beta chains retained. Identical CDR3 proteins give one entry, which carries the most common genes and DNA. Present in this sample are approximately 690,000 distinct CDR3 sequences, 6.1% of which were seen just once. The ten most abundant clones make up about 2% of the sample. The sequenced material came from naive T cells sorted from blood. What the cell subset or site label conveys for this sample: cells isolated with a human naive T-cell isolation kit. The receptors shown here come from a young man in good health.

The chain combines TRBV5-1 with TRBJ2-1, with 12 positions matching TRBD1. The V segment lost 0 bases and the J segment 7 bases; nucleotides outside the gene matches: 5. The germline V gene encodes CDR1 SGHRS and CDR2 YFSETQ. This CDR3 has 16 residues. The chain's CDR3 is CASSLVGTGGKNEQFF. CDR3 nucleotide sequence: TGCGCCAGCAGCTTGGTCGGGACAGGGGGCAAAAATGAGCAGTTCTTC. Looking up the rest from reference TRBV5-1 and TRBJ2-1 gives the full variable domain: KAGVTQTPRYLIKTRGQQVTLSCSPISGHRSVSWYQQTPGQGLQFLFEYFSETQRNKGNFPGRFSGRQFSNSRSEMNVSTLELGDSALYLCASSLVGTGGKNEQFFGPGTRLTVL.

This clonotype was observed at least ten times. The CDR3 DNA sequence: TGCGCCAGCAGCCTTTTGGACAGGGGGAGCACAGATACGCAGTATTTT. Its protein product is CASSLLDRGSTDTQYF. V is TRBV5-1 and J is TRBJ2-3; 10 nucleotides align to TRBD1. Germline V gene lookup returns CDR1 SGHRS and CDR2 YFSETQ. The CDR3 runs to 16 residues. The trim removed 4 bases at V and 0 bases at J, leaving 5 bases unmatched. The entire variable domain, with the rest obtained from reference TRBV5-1 and TRBJ2-3, is as follows: KAGVTQTPRYLIKTRGQQVTLSCSPISGHRSVSWYQQTPGQGLQFLFEYFSETQRNKGNFPGRFSGRQFSNSRSEMNVSTLELGDSALYLCASSLLDRGSTDTQYFGPGTRLTVL.

This clonotype was counted ten times or more. V and J are TRBV7-8 and TRBJ2-3; 8 bases align to TRBD1. The CDR3 has 15 residues. V lost 1 base, J lost 5 bases, and 5 bases stayed unmatched. Germline CDR1 and CDR2: SGHVS and FQNEAQ. CDR3 coding DNA: TGTGCCAGCAGCTTAGTTCAGGGGGCGCGAGATACGCAGTATTTT. Amino acids: CASSLVQGARDTQYF. Drawing the rest from reference TRBV7-8 and TRBJ2-3, the complete variable domain is GAGVSQSPRYKVAKRGQDVALRCDPISGHVSLFWYQQALGQGPEFLTYFQNEAQLDKSGLPSDRFFAERPEGSVSTLKIQRTQQEDSAVYLCASSLVQGARDTQYFGPGTRLTVL.